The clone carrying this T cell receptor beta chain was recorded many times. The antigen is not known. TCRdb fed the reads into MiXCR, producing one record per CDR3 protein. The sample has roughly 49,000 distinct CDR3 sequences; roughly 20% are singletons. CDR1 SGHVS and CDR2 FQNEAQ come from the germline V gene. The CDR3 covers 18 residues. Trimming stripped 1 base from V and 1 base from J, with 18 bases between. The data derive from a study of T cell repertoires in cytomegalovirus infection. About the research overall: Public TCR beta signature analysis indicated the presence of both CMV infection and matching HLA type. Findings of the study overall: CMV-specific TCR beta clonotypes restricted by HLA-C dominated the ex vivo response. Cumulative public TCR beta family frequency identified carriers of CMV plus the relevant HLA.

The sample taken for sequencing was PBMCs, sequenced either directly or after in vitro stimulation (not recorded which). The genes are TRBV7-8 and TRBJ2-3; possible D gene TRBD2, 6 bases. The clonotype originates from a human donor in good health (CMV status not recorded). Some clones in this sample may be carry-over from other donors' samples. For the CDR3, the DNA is TGTGCCAGCAGCTTAGTTCCCTCTAGCGCCCTTCGCACAGATACGCAGTATTTT. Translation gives CASSLVPSSALRTDTQYF.